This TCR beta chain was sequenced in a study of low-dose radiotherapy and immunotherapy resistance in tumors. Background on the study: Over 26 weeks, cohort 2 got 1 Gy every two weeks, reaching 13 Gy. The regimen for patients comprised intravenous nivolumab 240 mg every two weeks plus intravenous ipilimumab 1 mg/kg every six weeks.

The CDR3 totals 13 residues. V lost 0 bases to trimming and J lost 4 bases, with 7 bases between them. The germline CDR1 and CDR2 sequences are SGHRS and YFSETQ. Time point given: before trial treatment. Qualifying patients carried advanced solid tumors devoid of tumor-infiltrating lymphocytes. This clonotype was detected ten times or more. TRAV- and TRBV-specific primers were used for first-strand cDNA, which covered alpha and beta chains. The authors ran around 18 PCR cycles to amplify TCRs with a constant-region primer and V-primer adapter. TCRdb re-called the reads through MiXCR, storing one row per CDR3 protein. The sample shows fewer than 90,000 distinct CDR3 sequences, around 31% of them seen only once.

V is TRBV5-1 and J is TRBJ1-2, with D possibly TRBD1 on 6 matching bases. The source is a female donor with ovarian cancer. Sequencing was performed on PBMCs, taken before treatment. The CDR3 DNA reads TGCGCCAGCAGCTTGGCACAGGGCTATGGCTACACCTTC. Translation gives CASSLAQGYGYTF.